A single sample is the source of the 9 T cell receptor beta chains below, sequenced in a study of T cell changes during pregnancy in multiple sclerosis. The repertoire was sequenced with immunoSEQ multiplex PCR; TCRdb's copy has only in-frame clones and lacks some. The sample holds about 34,000 clones, around 90% seen once. Sequences were derived from CD8+ T cells from peripheral blood mononuclear cells, sampled in the third trimester of pregnancy. All receptors derive from a female donor with multiple sclerosis, enrolled in a pregnancy study.

This clone was counted only a few times. The chain links TRBV6-1 to TRBJ2-3, with 8 bases lining up with TRBD2. V lost 3 bases, J lost 2 bases, and 10 bases stayed unmatched. The length of the CDR3 is 17 residues. Per germline, CDR1 MNHNS and CDR2 SASEGT. The CDR3 DNA follows: TGTGCCAGCAGTGATTCAATGGGCGGGGGGCCCACAGATACGCAGTATTTT. It translates to CASSDSMGGGPTDTQYF.

V usage is TRBV4-2 and J usage is TRBJ2-7; maybe TRBD2 (7 bases). This CDR3 spans 18 amino acids. Between the trimmed V and J ends, which lost 0 bases and 3 bases, there was a span of 21 bases. Per germline, CDR1 LGHNA and CDR2 YNFKEQ. This chain's CDR3 is CASSQDPLGGPLGYEQYF. The DNA of the CDR3 is TGTGCCAGCAGCCAAGATCCGCTGGGGGGGCCATTAGGCTACGAGCAGTACTTC.

The rearrangement uses TRBV30 and TRBJ1-5, with TRBD1 matching over 12 bases. V lost 2 bases to trimming and J lost 6 bases; unmatched junction nucleotides: 2. The CDR3 has 14 residues. CDR1 and CDR2 (germline): GTSNPN, SVGIG (reference sequence). The CDR3: CAWSLGQGAQPQHF. CDR3 DNA: TGTGCCTGGAGTTTGGGACAGGGGGCTCAGCCCCAGCATTTT.

The chain has TRBV29-1 and TRBJ1-2; the D gene is possibly TRBD1 (5 bases). V shed 7 bases and J shed 4 bases, with 19 bases lying between them. Per the germline V gene, CDR1 is SQVTM and CDR2 is ANQGSEA. CDR3 size: 14 residues. The CDR3 loop reads CSARGSGSLYGYTF. In DNA form, the CDR3 reads TGCAGCGCCCGGGGGTCAGGTTCCCTCTATGGCTACACCTTC.

This sequence joins TRBV7-2 and TRBJ1-6, with 8 bases aligning to TRBD1. CDR3 size: 16 residues. Trimming took 5 bases from V and 10 from J; bases not matched to a gene: 13. In germline, CDR1 is SGHTA, CDR2 FQGNSA. DNA of the CDR3: TGTGCCAGCAGCCGTTTATCGGGGACAGGCGGCTCACCCCTCCACTTT. Its translation is CASSRLSGTGGSPLHF. Supplemented by reference TRBV7-2 and TRBJ1-6, the full variable domain reads GAGVSQSPSNKVTEKGKDVELRCDPISGHTALYWYRQSLGQGLEFLIYFQGNSAPDKSGLPSDRFSAERTGGSVSTLTIQRTQQEDSAVYLCASSRLSGTGGSPLHFGNGTRLTVT.

This clone has a single count. The V call is TRBV7-2, the J call TRBJ2-1, with TRBD2 matching 7 bases. V lost 3 bases and J lost 7; bases outside the gene matches: 6. The germline CDR1 and CDR2 sequences are SGHTA and FQGNSA. The length of the CDR3 is 14 residues. The CDR3 sequence: CASSFPPGGNEQFF. The CDR3 DNA is TGTGCCAGCAGCTTCCCCCCGGGAGGAAATGAGCAGTTCTTC.

CDR3 loop: CASSFTGSSAGELFF. In DNA, the CDR3 is TGTGCCAGCAGCTTTACAGGGTCCTCGGCCGGGGAGCTGTTTTTT. The chain has TRBV7-6 and TRBJ2-2; D is perhaps TRBD1 (6 bases). This CDR3 is built from 15 residues. CDR1 is SGHVS and CDR2 is FNYEAQ in the germline V gene. V was cut by 3 bases and J by 6 bases, with 14 bases left in between.

Concerning this clone itself: One base away lies a much larger clone, so this may be a sequencing read error. The chain joins TRBV27 to TRBJ2-5; 15 positions match TRBD2. The germline gives CDR1 MNHEY, CDR2 SMNVEV (reference sequence). V dropped 5 bases and J dropped 2; count of bases not matched to a gene: 0. The CDR3 extends over 15 amino acids. CDR3 DNA sequence: TGTGCCAGCAGTGGACTAGCGGGGGGGCAAGAGACCCAGTACTTC. Protein product: CASSGLAGGQETQYF.

The chain couples TRBV7-3 to TRBJ1-1, with TRBD1 identical over 11 bases. Trimming cost V 0 bases and J 6 bases; bases outside gene matches: 3. This CDR3 contains 15 residues. The germline V gene has CDR1 SGHTA and CDR2 FQGTGA. The CDR3 sequence: CASSLTRDRGAEAFF. Here the CDR3 DNA reads TGTGCCAGCAGCTTAACCCGGGACAGGGGGGCTGAAGCTTTCTTT.